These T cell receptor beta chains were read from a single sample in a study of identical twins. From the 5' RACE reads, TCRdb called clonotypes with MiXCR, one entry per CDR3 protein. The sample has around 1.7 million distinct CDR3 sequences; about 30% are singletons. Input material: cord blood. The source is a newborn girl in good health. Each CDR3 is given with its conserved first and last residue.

CDR3aa: CAISESGTENTGELFF; v_gene: TRBV10-3; j_gene: TRBJ2-2
CDR3aa: CASSLRGRFGANVLTF; v_gene: TRBV28; j_gene: TRBJ2-6
CDR3aa: CASSFTSGGYTDTQYF; v_gene: TRBV5-6; j_gene: TRBJ2-3
CDR3aa: CASSWTGGGSNQPQHF; v_gene: TRBV27; j_gene: TRBJ1-5
CDR3aa: CSVEDPKGQGNEQYF; v_gene: TRBV29-1; j_gene: TRBJ2-7
CDR3aa: CASRNGTLRGRTEAFF; v_gene: TRBV6-2/TRBV6-3; j_gene: TRBJ1-1
CDR3aa: CSVELGSHTDTQYF; v_gene: TRBV29-1; j_gene: TRBJ2-3
CDR3aa: CASSPRVRGSVGGYTF; v_gene: TRBV6-6; j_gene: TRBJ1-2
CDR3aa: CASSYSSDNSPLHF; v_gene: TRBV6-6; j_gene: TRBJ1-6
CDR3aa: CASSEIGAQDEQYF; v_gene: TRBV6-1; j_gene: TRBJ2-7
CDR3aa: CASSRAPGPMNTEAFF; v_gene: TRBV4-1; j_gene: TRBJ1-1
CDR3aa: CASSQSSIYNEQFF; v_gene: TRBV4-1; j_gene: TRBJ2-1
CDR3aa: CASGLRTVDSTNTGELFF; v_gene: TRBV27; j_gene: TRBJ2-2
CDR3aa: CSAPEQGSIMSNQPQHF; v_gene: TRBV20-1; j_gene: TRBJ1-5
CDR3aa: CAISGLAGANEQFF; v_gene: TRBV10-3; j_gene: TRBJ2-1
CDR3aa: CASSLYGGDAYNEQFF; v_gene: TRBV7-9; j_gene: TRBJ2-1
CDR3aa: CSAIGQIYEQYF; v_gene: TRBV20-1; j_gene: TRBJ2-7
CDR3aa: CASSDIGLAGNEQFF; v_gene: TRBV6-5; j_gene: TRBJ2-1
CDR3aa: CASSAGDPTNIQYF; v_gene: TRBV7-8; j_gene: TRBJ2-4
CDR3aa: CAWSGVNTEAFF; v_gene: TRBV30; j_gene: TRBJ1-1
CDR3aa: CSARSLLDSYKQYF; v_gene: TRBV20-1; j_gene: TRBJ2-4
CDR3aa: CASSRERLTLADEQYF; v_gene: TRBV7-9; j_gene: TRBJ2-5
CDR3aa: CSVEEVYRNTEAFF; v_gene: TRBV29-1; j_gene: TRBJ1-1
CDR3aa: CASSGQNTGELFF; v_gene: TRBV25-1; j_gene: TRBJ2-2
CDR3aa: CAMRFRGLFYGYTF; v_gene: TRBV6-5; j_gene: TRBJ1-2
CDR3aa: CASSEPGMKYGYTF; v_gene: TRBV6-1; j_gene: TRBJ1-2
CDR3aa: CASSPTPFSSYEQYF; v_gene: TRBV5-1; j_gene: TRBJ2-7
CDR3aa: CASSLDRFSGGDADTQYF; v_gene: TRBV11-1; j_gene: TRBJ2-3
CDR3aa: CSARPKRRTRTKNIQYF; v_gene: TRBV20-1; j_gene: TRBJ2-4
CDR3aa: CASRAGLAGGYEQFF; v_gene: TRBV2; j_gene: TRBJ2-1
CDR3aa: CSARATSGGSGAQYF; v_gene: TRBV20-1; j_gene: TRBJ2-5
CDR3aa: CASSPQEGTYGQYF; v_gene: TRBV12-3/TRBV12-4; j_gene: TRBJ2-4
CDR3aa: CATYTGDNTGELFF; v_gene: TRBV10-3; j_gene: TRBJ2-2
CDR3aa: CASSRIGTSVSYEQYF; v_gene: TRBV4-1; j_gene: TRBJ2-7
CDR3aa: CASRGTGNEKLFF; v_gene: TRBV12-3/TRBV12-4; j_gene: TRBJ1-4